The 14 T cell receptor beta chains reported below all come from one sample, sequenced in a study of monozygotic twins with inflammatory bowel disease. TCRdb processed the 5' RACE reads again and assigns one entry to each CDR3 protein, with no DNA. The sample table sets out some 170,000 distinct CDR3 sequences. Input material: blood. The receptor set was obtained from a human donor with ulcerative colitis or Crohn's disease, or a healthy co-twin of an affected twin (not recorded which).

The gene calls are TRBV7-2 and TRBJ2-1; with no DNA, the TCRdb D assignment of TRBD2 cannot be verified. In germline, CDR1 is SGHTA, CDR2 FQGNSA. The length of the CDR3 is 15 residues. CDR3 loop: CASSLEGLASREQFF.

The CDR3 spells CASSLDGQGAYEQYF. J is TRBJ2-7 and V is TRBV5-1; as DNA is missing, the TRBD1 call by TCRdb cannot be tested. Germline lookup yields CDR1 SGHRS and CDR2 YFSETQ. CDR3 length equals 15 residues.

V and J are TRBV19 and TRBJ1-1. The CDR3 extends over 13 amino acids. In germline, CDR1 is LNHDA, CDR2 SQIVND (reference sequence). CDR3 in amino acids: CASSIEDNTEAFF. The full variable domain, completed using reference TRBV19 and TRBJ1-1, is DGGITQSPKYLFRKEGQNVTLSCEQNLNHDAMYWYRQDPGQGLRLIYYSQIVNDFQKGDIAEGYSVSREKKESFPLTVTSAQKNPTAFYLCASSIEDNTEAFFGQGTRLTVV.

This chain joins TRBV11-2 and TRBJ2-1. Germline assignment: CDR1 SGHAT and CDR2 FQNNGV. CDR3 length: 16 amino acids. The CDR3 sequence is CASSSSWATSYNEQFF.

This chain uses TRBV20-1 with TRBJ1-4; lacking DNA, the TRBD1 call made by TCRdb goes unchecked. This CDR3 is 15 amino acids long. Germline V CDR1 and CDR2: DFQATT, SNEGSKA (reference sequence). CDR3 amino acids: CTPLGGPRDYEKLFF.

The chain employs TRBV11-1 and TRBJ2-1; TCRdb proposes TRBD2, but this gene call is untestable without DNA. Germline-derived CDR1 and CDR2 are SGHAT and FQDESV (reference sequence). This CDR3 has 18 residues. This CDR3 reads CASSNRTSEGFSYNEQFF.

V is TRBV30 and J is TRBJ1-2. Germline CDR1 and CDR2: GTSNPN and SVGIG (reference sequence). The CDR3 has 14 residues. The CDR3 region is CAWSATESSDGYTF.

V gene TRBV6-5 combines with J gene TRBJ2-6. Germline CDR1 and CDR2: MNHEY and SVGAGI. The CDR3 totals 13 residues. The CDR3 is CASSLPGANVLTF.

The V gene is TRBV9, the J gene TRBJ2-7. This CDR3 has 13 amino acids. Germline loops: CDR1 SGDLS, CDR2 YYNGEE. The CDR3 is CASSGPSGHEQYF.

V is TRBV28 and J is TRBJ2-7; TCRdb names TRBD2, which stays unverified in the absence of DNA. CDR1 and CDR2 (germline): MDHEN, SYDVKM. This CDR3 has 16 residues. CDR3 sequence: CASSSVSQGPSYEQYF.

The chain links TRBV29-1 to TRBJ2-6; TCRdb picks TRBD1, but there is no DNA to check that call. The CDR3 consists of 14 residues. Germline-derived CDR1 and CDR2 are SQVTM and ANQGSEA. The CDR3 sequence is CSVEGVSGANVLTF.

This chain links TRBV10-2 with TRBJ2-7; absent DNA, TCRdb's TRBD1 call cannot be checked. This CDR3 has 12 amino acids. The germline V gene encodes CDR1 WSHSY and CDR2 SAAADI. This CDR3 reads CASSWTEYEQYF.

The genes are TRBV5-5 and TRBJ2-4; TCRdb calls TRBD1, which cannot be checked without DNA. This CDR3 is built from 15 residues. Germline CDR1 is SGHKS and CDR2 is YYEKEE (reference sequence). The CDR3 region is CASSFGAEGKNIQYF.

The chain is built from TRBV29-1 and TRBJ1-1; TCRdb lists TRBD1, though no DNA is available to test this call. The CDR3 totals 12 residues. Per the germline V gene, CDR1 is SQVTM and CDR2 is ANQGSEA. The CDR3 sequence is CCKGQGRPEAFF.